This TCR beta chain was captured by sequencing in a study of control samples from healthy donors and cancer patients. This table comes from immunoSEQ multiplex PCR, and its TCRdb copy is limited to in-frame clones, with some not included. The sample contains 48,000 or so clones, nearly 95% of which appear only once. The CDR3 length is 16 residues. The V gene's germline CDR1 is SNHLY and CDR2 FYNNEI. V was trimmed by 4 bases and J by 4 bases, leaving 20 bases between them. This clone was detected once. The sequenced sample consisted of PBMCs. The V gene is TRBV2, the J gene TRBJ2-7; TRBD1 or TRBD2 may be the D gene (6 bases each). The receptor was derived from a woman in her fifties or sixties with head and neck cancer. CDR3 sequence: CASSGTSQGTSYEQYF. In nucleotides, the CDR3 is TGTGCCAGCAGTGGTACTTCTCAGGGGACTTCGTACGAGCAGTACTTC.